This T cell receptor beta chain was sequenced in a study of blood T cell repertoires in COVID-19. The overall study: The samples span acute and convalescent COVID-19 from the United States, Italy and Spain. In each case, the material was cDNA or gDNA derived from T cells, B-cell-depleted T cells, or PBMCs.

Authors' processing steps: Estimates of nucleated cell counts were drawn from the amplification of reference gene primers. TCRdb's table, derived via immunoSEQ multiplex PCR, lists solely in-frame clones and lacks some. D and trimming were read from the DNA, whereas the V and J calls and clone size are those reported in that table. The repertoire holds 100,000 to 150,000 clones, with 79% as singletons. Germline V gene lookup returns CDR1 MNHEY and CDR2 SMNVEV (reference sequence). Trimming at V came to 6 bases and at J to 2 bases, leaving 7 bases not matched to a gene. CDR3 length: 14 residues. This receptor was identified in a man in his forties with active or convalescent COVID-19. The chain joins TRBV27 to TRBJ2-7; the match to TRBD2 covers 7 bases. Sequenced material: peripheral blood. The CDR3 region has the DNA TGTGCCAGCAGGTTCGCGACTAGCACCTACGAGCAGTACTTC. Its protein is CASRFATSTYEQYF.